The clone carrying this T cell receptor beta chain has more than one count but fewer than ten. The target antigen is unknown. This entry is derived from a study of T cell repertoires in cytomegalovirus infection. Study-wide context: Well-studied HLA-B-restricted CMV epitopes were used in the study alongside recently identified HLA-C-restricted ones. Based on public TCR beta signatures, there were indications of CMV infection and of a matching HLA type. Findings of the study overall: Cumulated frequencies of public TCR beta families served to identify carriers of CMV plus the relevant HLA. There were HLA-C-restricted CMV-specific TCR beta clonotypes dominating the ex vivo response.

Via MiXCR, TCRdb re-called the reads, giving one row per CDR3 protein. The table lists 380,000 or so distinct CDR3 sequences, roughly a third of them singletons. The CDR3 consists of 16 residues. Germline V gives CDR1 MNHEY, CDR2 SVGEGT. Trimming took off 5 bases at V and 0 bases at J, with 16 bases between the two ends. Sequenced material: cultured PBMCs, taken from culture after CMV antigen stimulation. This chain uses TRBV6-2 or TRBV6-3 with TRBJ1-1, with D possibly being TRBD1 (5 bases). The sequence was obtained from a human donor in good health (CMV status not recorded). Some clones in this sample may be carry-over from other donors' samples. CDR3 in DNA: TGTGCCAGCAGTAAGGGACCGAGTTCGATGAACACTGAAGCTTTCTTT. Amino acid sequence: CASSKGPSSMNTEAFF.